This passage covers 14 T cell receptor beta chains from one sample sequenced in a study of human T cells and chemical hapten exposure. From the RACE reads, TCRdb called clonotypes with MiXCR, one entry per CDR3 protein. This sample has around 250,000 distinct CDR3 sequences, with 7% to 10% found just once. Time point: pre-sensitization, week 0. This sample's treatment: therapeutic diphenylcyclopropenone sensitization with weekly scalp DPC. The sample was whole blood, taken in connection with sensitization to the hapten diphenylcyclopropenone (DPC). The source of these receptors is a woman between 40 and 50 years old with alopecia areata. Some clones in this sample may be carry-over from other donors' samples.

This clonotype was counted only a few times. This chain joins TRBV12-3 or TRBV12-4 and TRBJ2-1; TRBD2 agrees at 10 bases. CDR3 length equals 14 residues. Trimming removed 6 bases from V and 4 bases from J; junction bases left unmatched: 3. Written as DNA, the CDR3 is TGTGCCAGCAGAGTGACTAGCGGGTACAATGAGCAGTTCTTC. It specifies CASRVTSGYNEQFF.

This chain joins TRBV20-1 and TRBJ2-3; TRBD2 matches at 10 bases. The V gene end was trimmed by 5 bases and the J gene end by 2 bases; junction bases not matched to a gene: 4. The CDR3 is 14 residues long. Germline V gene sequence: CDR1 DFQATT, CDR2 SNEGSKA (reference sequence). CDR3 region: CSASLAGATDTQYF. For the CDR3, the DNA is TGCAGTGCTTCGCTAGCGGGAGCCACAGATACGCAGTATTTT.

This clonotype occurred a few times. The chain joins TRBV10-3 to TRBJ2-1, with 9 nucleotides matching TRBD1. Germline values: CDR1 ENHRY, CDR2 SYGVKD. This CDR3 has 17 residues. Losses at the gene ends were 4 bases for V and 7 bases for J; bases not matched to a gene: 14. Here the CDR3 reads CAISAAPGQGFENEQFF. CDR3 DNA: TGTGCCATCAGTGCAGCCCCGGGACAGGGTTTTGAGAATGAGCAGTTCTTC.

In its sample, this clonotype was seen many times. This chain joins TRBV7-3 and TRBJ1-1; D gene ambiguous. The CDR3 has 14 residues. Trimming stripped 5 bases from V and 0 bases from J, with 10 bases between. Looked up from germline, CDR1 is SGHTA and CDR2 is FQGTGA. CDR3 sequence reads: CASSPGLMNTEAFF. DNA for the CDR3: TGTGCCAGCAGCCCCGGACTTATGAACACTGAAGCTTTCTTT.

This chain uses TRBV29-1 with TRBJ2-2; TRBD2 is a possible D gene (7 bases). This CDR3 is built from 13 residues. Germline CDR1 SQVTM, CDR2 ANQGSEA. V lost 4 bases and J lost 7, with 13 bases in between. The chain's CDR3 is CSVVPGGGGELFF. CDR3 nucleotides: TGCAGCGTTGTTCCGGGGGGCGGCGGGGAGCTGTTTTTT.

The chain joins TRBV19 to TRBJ1-5; 7 bases agree with TRBD1. The germline gives CDR1 LNHDA, CDR2 SQIVND (reference sequence). CDR3 length: 15 amino acids. The V segment lost 5 bases and the J segment 0 bases; nucleotides outside the gene matches: 4. The CDR3 sequence: CASSSQGNSNQPQHF. The CDR3 coding sequence is TGTGCCAGTAGTTCACAGGGGAATAGCAATCAGCCCCAGCATTTT.

This clonotype was counted only a few times. CDR3 protein: CASSLRVAQYF. DNA for the CDR3: TGTGCCAGCAGCCTCCGGGTGGCCCAGTACTTC. The gene calls are TRBV7-6 and TRBJ2-5; no definite D call. The V gene's germline CDR1 is SGHVS and CDR2 FNYEAQ. V lost 5 bases and J 9 bases, leaving 10 bases between the germline ends. The length of the CDR3 is 11 residues.

The gene calls are TRBV7-8 and TRBJ2-1; D gene ambiguous. Germline assignment: CDR1 SGHVS and CDR2 FQNEAQ. The V and J ends lost 0 bases and 8 bases respectively, with 11 bases between them. The length of the CDR3 is 14 residues. CDR3 loop: CASSLAGILDEQFF. The CDR3 DNA follows: TGTGCCAGCAGCTTAGCAGGGATTTTGGATGAGCAGTTCTTC.

V is TRBV7-2 and J is TRBJ2-5; no definite D call. This CDR3 contains 13 residues. Germline V gene sequence: CDR1 SGHTA, CDR2 FQGNSA. V was shortened by 5 bases and J by 4 bases, with 11 bases between the two germline ends. The CDR3 here is CASSLGPIETQYF. For the CDR3, the DNA is TGTGCCAGCAGCCTAGGACCTATAGAGACCCAGTACTTC.

This clonotype has a handful of counts. The junction and the germline gene differ at one end; a read error may be behind it. The V gene is TRBV6-2 or TRBV6-3, the J gene TRBJ2-5, with D perhaps TRBD2 (5 bases). This CDR3 is built from 11 residues. The germline V gene encodes CDR1 MNHEY and CDR2 SVGEGT. The CDR3 loop is CASHDGLPLDF. DNA for the CDR3: TGTGCCAGCCACGATGGACTGCCTCTGGACTTC.

This clonotype was seen only a few times. The chain links TRBV6-2 or TRBV6-3 to TRBJ2-1; tentatively, D is TRBD1 or TRBD2 (5 bases each). With 6 bases removed from V and 9 bases from J, the gap between germline ends came to 15 bases. The CDR3 sequence is 13 residues long. Germline V gene data show CDR1 as MNHEY and CDR2 as SVGEGT. The CDR3 coding sequence is TGTGCCAGCAGAGGGCCGGGACCCGGTGAGCAGTTCTTC. Amino acids: CASRGPGPGEQFF.

V is TRBV18 and J is TRBJ1-1, with no clear D. There are 17 residues in the CDR3. Trimming removed 3 bases at V and 1 base at J, with 18 bases between. Germline V lookup: CDR1 KGHSH, CDR2 LQKENI. The CDR3 region has the DNA TGTGCCAGCTCACCTCGAAGAACTGAACGAGGGAACACTGAAGCTTTCTTT. It codes for CASSPRRTERGNTEAFF.

This chain connects TRBV6-2 or TRBV6-3 to TRBJ2-7; no definite D call. The CDR3 contains 14 residues. Trimming shortened V by 5 bases and J by 2 bases, and 13 bases separated the two germline ends. Germline-derived CDR1 and CDR2 are MNHEY and SVGEGT. The CDR3 loop reads CASSPYSTTYEQYF. CDR3 coding DNA: TGTGCCAGCAGTCCTTACAGCACCACCTACGAGCAGTACTTC.

This clonotype was counted a few times. The V and J genes are TRBV4-2 and TRBJ2-3; D unresolved. Germline-derived CDR1 and CDR2 are LGHNA and YNFKEQ. The CDR3 contains 14 residues. Trimming took off 0 bases at V and 0 bases at J, with 4 bases between the two ends. CDR3 sequence: CASSQDASTDTQYF. CDR3 nucleotide sequence: TGTGCCAGCAGCCAAGACGCCAGCACAGATACGCAGTATTTT.